The 30 T cell receptor beta chains below were found in one sample sequenced in a study of cytomegalovirus exposure and HLA in healthy donors. 13 Jbeta primers and 60 Vbeta primers were used for the PCR. Sequencing used immunoSEQ multiplex PCR; TCRdb keeps in-frame clones, though not all of them. Here the sample spans some 170,000 clones, about 9% being singletons. Sequencing used PBMCs. Receptor source: a woman in her twenties or thirties in good health and CMV-seropositive.

In its sample, this clone was seen a few times. V is TRBV10-3 and J is TRBJ2-1; TRBD1 matches at 8 bases. Germline V gives CDR1 ENHRY, CDR2 SYGVKD. Trimming took 4 bases from V and 5 from J; bases not matched to a gene: 4. The CDR3 has 14 amino acids. DNA of the CDR3: TGTGCCATCAGTGGACAGGGGTTGAACAATGAGCAGTTCTTC. The encoded protein is CAISGQGLNNEQFF.

CDR3 amino acids: CAWTRLGGSRGYEQYF. The CDR3 nucleotides read TGTGCCTGGACCCGCCTAGGGGGTAGCAGGGGCTACGAGCAGTACTTC. J is TRBJ2-7 and V is TRBV30, with a tentative D call TRBD1 (6 bases). CDR3 length: 16 amino acids. Trimming removed 4 bases from V and 3 bases from J, with 22 bases in between. Germline CDR1 and CDR2: GTSNPN and SVGIG (reference sequence).

This clone was seen only a few times. Here the CDR3 reads CASSQGSGLGGETQYF. The CDR3 region has the DNA TGCGCCAGCAGCCAGGGTAGCGGTTTGGGCGGAGAGACCCAGTACTTC. The chain joins TRBV4-1 to TRBJ2-5, with D tentatively TRBD2 (6 bases). CDR3 length: 16 amino acids. The germline V gene encodes CDR1 MGHRA and CDR2 YSYEKL. V was clipped by 3 bases and J by 4 bases, with 18 bases between them.

The chain employs TRBV2 and TRBJ2-1, with TRBD1 identical over 7 bases. The CDR3 runs 18 residues. The V gene end was trimmed by 7 bases and the J gene end by 9 bases; junction bases not matched to a gene: 24. Germline V gene lookup returns CDR1 SNHLY and CDR2 FYNNEI. This CDR3 is CASNPRGSGGLTPREQFF. The CDR3 coding sequence is TGTGCCAGCAACCCAAGGGGTTCAGGGGGTCTTACTCCTCGTGAGCAGTTCTTC.

This clone was detected a few times. The chain joins TRBV9 to TRBJ2-4; 9 bases map to TRBD1. This CDR3 spans 15 amino acids. From germline, CDR1 is SGDLS and CDR2 YYNGEE. V shed 0 bases and J 7 bases; nucleotides not matched to a gene: 5. The CDR3 protein is CASSVDGQGWNIQYF. Here the CDR3 DNA reads TGTGCCAGCAGCGTAGACGGACAGGGGTGGAACATTCAGTACTTC.

The genes are TRBV7-9 and TRBJ2-3; D may be TRBD1 (5 bases). V lost 4 bases and J 4 bases, leaving 12 bases between the germline ends. The CDR3 is made up of 14 amino acids. CDR1 is SEHNR and CDR2 is FQNEAQ in the germline V gene (reference sequence). The CDR3 bases are TGTGCCAGCAGCTCATCAACAGGACCAGATACGCAGTATTTT. This gives the protein CASSSSTGPDTQYF.

This clone was found a few times. This chain links TRBV2 with TRBJ2-7; D is uncertain. The V end was cut by 7 bases, the J end by 3 bases, with 13 bases between. The germline V gene has CDR1 SNHLY and CDR2 FYNNEI. The CDR3 extends over 13 amino acids. The CDR3 region has the DNA TGTGCCAGCATTGCGTCGCAAGACTACGAGCAGTACTTC. As protein: CASIASQDYEQYF.

The table lists this clone with a few counts. V gene TRBV9 combines with J gene TRBJ1-2; 10 nucleotides align to TRBD1. Trimming at V came to 0 bases and at J to 7 bases, leaving 3 bases not matched to a gene. This CDR3 spans 14 amino acids. The V gene's germline CDR1 is SGDLS and CDR2 YYNGEE. The CDR3: CASSVVGQGGGYTF. CDR3 DNA sequence: TGTGCCAGCAGCGTAGTAGGACAGGGGGGTGGCTACACCTTC. Using reference TRBV9 and TRBJ1-2 for the parts outside the CDR3, the full variable domain is DSGVTQTPKHLITATGQRVTLRCSPRSGDLSVYWYQQSLDQGLQFLIQYYNGEERAKGNILERFSAQQFPDLHSELNLSSLELGDSALYFCASSVVGQGGGYTFGSGTRLTVV.

The rearrangement joins TRBV11-3 to TRBJ2-7; 8 nucleotides match TRBD1. With V trimmed by 2 bases and J by 3 bases, 3 bases remained unmatched. Per germline, CDR1 SGHNT and CDR2 YENEEA. The CDR3 sequence is 14 residues long. The CDR3 sequence is CASSLRDRNYEQYF. CDR3 sequence (DNA): TGTGCCAGCAGCTTAAGGGACAGGAACTACGAGCAGTACTTC.

The V call is TRBV9, the J call TRBJ2-2, with a weak D call TRBD1 (5 bases). The V gene's germline CDR1 is SGDLS and CDR2 YYNGEE. The CDR3 sequence is 16 residues long. V gave up 3 bases and J gave up 2 bases, with 14 bases separating them. The CDR3 bases are TGTGCCAGCAGCGCCCCCGTTGGACACAACACCGGGGAGCTGTTTTTT. It is translated as CASSAPVGHNTGELFF.

This clone was observed a few times. V is TRBV5-1 and J is TRBJ2-5; 9 bases match TRBD1. V gave up 0 bases and J gave up 4 bases; unmatched junction bases: 4. CDR3 length: 15 amino acids. Germline V gives CDR1 SGHRS, CDR2 YFSETQ. CDR3 sequence: CASSLAPGQGETQYF. The CDR3 DNA sequence: TGCGCCAGCAGCTTGGCCCCGGGACAGGGAGAGACCCAGTACTTC.

The chain carries TRBV6-1 and TRBJ1-1; 7 bases are a match to TRBD1. The germline CDR1 and CDR2 sequences are MNHNS and SASEGT. The CDR3 totals 13 residues. V lost 6 bases and J lost 4; bases outside the gene matches: 5. CDR3 loop: CASRLQGITEAFF. CDR3 nucleotide sequence: TGTGCCAGCAGATTACAGGGGATCACTGAAGCTTTCTTT.

The chain employs TRBV6-1 and TRBJ2-7; D might be TRBD2 (6 bases). The V gene's germline CDR1 is MNHNS and CDR2 SASEGT. The ends were cut back, 6 bases at V and 1 base at J, with 13 bases in the middle. The CDR3 contains 14 residues. The CDR3 protein is CASRSEGFSYEQYF. For the CDR3, the DNA is TGTGCCAGCAGATCGGAGGGGTTTTCCTACGAGCAGTACTTC.

This clone has only a few counts. The chain joins TRBV7-9 to TRBJ2-7; no clear D. This CDR3 has 13 residues. With 5 bases removed from V and 0 bases from J, the gap between germline ends came to 8 bases. CDR1 is SEHNR, CDR2 FQNEAQ, per germline (reference sequence). Written as DNA, the CDR3 is TGTGCCAGCAGCCCCGAACACTCCTACGAGCAGTACTTC. Protein: CASSPEHSYEQYF.

This clone was observed a few times. This chain connects TRBV6-5 to TRBJ1-1; the D is unclear. The CDR3 spans 14 residues. The germline V gene has CDR1 MNHEY and CDR2 SVGAGI. With 2 bases removed from V and 3 bases from J, the gap between germline ends came to 10 bases. The CDR3 bases are TGTGCCAGCAGTTACCATGGGGAGGACACTGAAGCTTTCTTT. Its protein is CASSYHGEDTEAFF.

V gene TRBV9 combines with J gene TRBJ2-7, with 7 bases matching TRBD1. The CDR3 consists of 15 residues. J gave up 3 bases and V 0 bases, and 6 bases lay outside the gene matches. Per germline, CDR1 SGDLS and CDR2 YYNGEE. The CDR3 DNA reads TGTGCCAGCAGCGTAGGGACAGGTTGGGGCTACGAGCAGTACTTC. It yields the protein CASSVGTGWGYEQYF.

The chain joins TRBV10-3 to TRBJ2-7; 7 bases are a match to TRBD2. V trimming: 0 bases; J trimming: 3 bases; junction bases outside the gene matches: 2. CDR1 and CDR2 (germline): ENHRY, SYGVKD. CDR3 size: 14 residues. CDR3 amino acids: CAISESGGDYEQYF. The CDR3 DNA reads as TGTGCCATCAGTGAGTCGGGAGGGGACTACGAGCAGTACTTC.

The chain links TRBV9 to TRBJ2-5, with D possibly matching TRBD1 (6 bases). The V gene lost 1 base and the J gene lost 2 bases, with 9 bases spanning the gap. This CDR3 contains 14 residues. Germline V CDR1 and CDR2: SGDLS, YYNGEE. CDR3 bases: TGTGCCAGCAGCGTACAGGGGATGCAAGAGACCCAGTACTTC. It codes for CASSVQGMQETQYF.

In this sample, this clone turned up a few times. V usage is TRBV7-2 and J usage is TRBJ2-7, with 13 positions matching TRBD2. Losses at the gene ends were 5 bases for V and 9 bases for J; bases not matched to a gene: 7. This CDR3 region has 14 residues. The germline V gene has CDR1 SGHTA and CDR2 FQGNSA. The CDR3 is CASSPGTSGKVQYF. CDR3 DNA: TGTGCCAGCAGCCCGGGGACTAGCGGGAAAGTGCAGTACTTC.

This clone has just a few counts. The rearrangement joins TRBV7-9 to TRBJ1-2; D may be TRBD1 (5 bases). Germline V gene lookup returns CDR1 SEHNR and CDR2 FQNEAQ (reference sequence). The CDR3 sequence is 16 residues long. Trimming removed 1 base from V and 0 bases from J, with 12 bases in between. CDR3 bases: TGTGCCAGCAGCTTAGTACCAGGGAAGGCTAACTATGGCTACACCTTC. Amino acid sequence: CASSLVPGKANYGYTF. Complete variable domain (other parts from reference TRBV7-9 and TRBJ1-2): DTGVSQNPRHKITKRGQNVTFRCDPISEHNRLYWYRQTLGQGPEFLTYFQNEAQLEKSRLLSDRFSAERPKGSFSTLEIQRTEQGDSAMYLCASSLVPGKANYGYTFGSGTRLTVV.

There are a few counts of this clone. The rearrangement uses TRBV11-3 and TRBJ1-2, with D unresolved. The CDR3 is made up of 13 amino acids. The ends were cut back, 4 bases at V and 6 bases at J, with 12 bases in the middle. The V gene's germline CDR1 is SGHNT and CDR2 YENEEA. CDR3 protein: CASSSVGGHGYTF. The CDR3 DNA is TGTGCCAGCAGCTCCGTTGGTGGGCATGGCTACACCTTC.

This rearrangement joins TRBV30 to TRBJ1-5, with D hard to call. The CDR3 loop spans 12 amino acids. CDR1 and CDR2 from the germline V gene are GTSNPN and SVGIG (reference sequence). Deletions cut 5 bases from V and 0 bases from J, with 5 bases between. Written as DNA, the CDR3 is TGTGCCTGGGACTATAGCAATCAGCCCCAGCATTTT. It codes for CAWDYSNQPQHF.

This clone was recorded a few times. This sequence joins TRBV6-6 and TRBJ2-5, with D uncertain. CDR1 is MNHNY and CDR2 is SVGAGI in the germline V gene (reference sequence). The ends were cut back, 6 bases at V and 5 bases at J, with 7 bases in the middle. This CDR3 region has 11 residues. The CDR3 here is CASSTYETQYF. CDR3 sequence (DNA): TGTGCCAGCAGCACTTACGAGACCCAGTACTTC.

Here the CDR3 DNA reads TGTGCCATCAGTACCCCCGGGGGCGGGAGGGCCACAGATACGCAGTATTTT. Amino acid sequence: CAISTPGGGRATDTQYF. V is TRBV10-3 and J is TRBJ2-3, with 9 bases that match TRBD2. The CDR3 consists of 17 residues. The trim removed 5 bases at V and 2 bases at J, leaving 11 bases unmatched. Germline V gene data show CDR1 as ENHRY and CDR2 as SYGVKD.

In its sample, this clone was seen a few times. The chain couples TRBV18 to TRBJ2-2, with TRBD1 identical over 10 bases. V shed 5 bases, J shed 4 bases, and the junction held 7 bases outside the gene matches. The CDR3 totals 16 residues. The germline V gene encodes CDR1 KGHSH and CDR2 LQKENI. The CDR3 here is CASSAAGQGSTGELFF. The CDR3 DNA sequence: TGTGCCAGCTCAGCAGCGGGACAGGGGAGCACCGGGGAGCTGTTTTTT. The full variable domain, rest sourced from reference TRBV18 and TRBJ2-2, is NAGVMQNPRHLVRRRGQEARLRCSPMKGHSHVYWYRQLPEEGLKFMVYLQKENIIDESGMPKERFSAEFPKEGPSILRIQQVVRGDSAAYFCASSAAGQGSTGELFFGEGSRLTVL.

The rearrangement links TRBV7-9 to TRBJ2-5; 9 nucleotides agree with TRBD1. The CDR3 covers 14 residues. V shed 5 bases, J shed 3 bases, and the junction held 4 bases outside the gene matches. CDR1 and CDR2 (germline): SEHNR, FQNEAQ (reference sequence). DNA for the CDR3: TGTGCCAGCAGCCGACAGGGGGTGGAAGAGACCCAGTACTTC. It is translated as CASSRQGVEETQYF.

The V call is TRBV10-3, the J call TRBJ2-3, with D unresolved. The germline CDR1 and CDR2 sequences are ENHRY and SYGVKD. This CDR3 is 13 amino acids long. Between the trimmed V and J ends, which lost 3 bases and 4 bases, there was a span of 8 bases. Here the CDR3 reads CAISEIASDTQYF. In DNA, the CDR3 is TGTGCCATCAGTGAAATAGCCTCAGATACGCAGTATTTT.

This clone was detected a few times. The rearrangement joins TRBV5-1 to TRBJ2-3; the match to TRBD2 covers 7 bases. V gave up 5 bases and J gave up 3 bases; unmatched junction bases: 6. This CDR3 has 14 amino acids. Germline lookup yields CDR1 SGHRS and CDR2 YFSETQ. The CDR3 region is CASSVGGETDTQYF. The CDR3 nucleotides are TGCGCCAGCAGTGTGGGGGGGGAGACAGATACGCAGTATTTT. Looking up the rest from reference TRBV5-1 and TRBJ2-3 gives the full variable domain: KAGVTQTPRYLIKTRGQQVTLSCSPISGHRSVSWYQQTPGQGLQFLFEYFSETQRNKGNFPGRFSGRQFSNSRSEMNVSTLELGDSALYLCASSVGGETDTQYFGPGTRLTVL.

This clone was detected a few times. The V call is TRBV2, the J call TRBJ2-4; D is unresolved. Trimming pared 8 bases from V and 0 bases from J, leaving 11 bases between. The CDR3 covers 14 residues. CDR1 SNHLY and CDR2 FYNNEI come from the germline V gene. CDR3 region: CASCFRIAKNIQYF. CDR3 nucleotides: TGTGCCAGCTGCTTCAGGATAGCCAAAAACATTCAGTACTTC. Full variable domain (missing parts from reference TRBV2 and TRBJ2-4): EPEVTQTPSHQVTQMGQEVILRCVPISNHLYFYWYRQILGQKVEFLVSFYNNEISEKSEIFDDQFSVERPDGSNFTLKIRSTKLEDSAMYFCASCFRIAKNIQYFGAGTRLSVL.

This clone was counted only a few times. V is TRBV7-3 and J is TRBJ2-1; 9 bases agree with TRBD1. Germline values: CDR1 SGHTA, CDR2 FQGTGA. V lost 6 bases to trimming and J lost 2 bases; unmatched junction nucleotides: 5. This CDR3 spans 15 amino acids. The CDR3 reads CASSLGTGTYNEQFF. CDR3 sequence (DNA): TGTGCCAGCAGTCTCGGGACAGGGACCTACAATGAGCAGTTCTTC.